This TCR beta chain was recovered during a study of cytomegalovirus exposure and HLA in healthy donors. Germline-derived CDR1 and CDR2 are SNHLY and FYNNEI. The V end was cut by 4 bases, the J end by 7 bases, with 11 bases between. This CDR3 is built from 14 residues. Whole-study results and caveats: It was 164 TCR beta chains that were listed as cytomegalovirus-associated.

Profiled with immunoSEQ multiplex PCR; TCRdb holds only in-frame clones, not every one. The sample records 150,000 to 180,000 clones, about 86% being singletons. The approximately 120-subject validation cohort, separate from the approximately 670-subject first cohort, included the donors. As to this clone: The antigen is undetermined.

The material sequenced was PBMCs. This clonotype was obtained from a human donor in good health. The V gene is TRBV2, the J gene TRBJ1-6; weak D call: TRBD1 (5 bases). The CDR3 DNA is TGTGCCAGCAGTGCCCAGGGTGGAAATTCACCCCTCCACTTT. Amino acid sequence: CASSAQGGNSPLHF.